This is a list of T cell receptor beta chains from one sample in a study of T cells in localized non-small cell lung cancer. Libraries were prepared by immunoSEQ multiplex PCR; TCRdb keeps only in-frame clonotypes and omits some of them. Here the sample spans around 25,000 clones, approximately 86% being singletons. The sample consisted of peripheral blood, taken before any cancer treatment. The receptors come from a female donor older than 55 with stage I lung adenocarcinoma. Each CDR3 is given without its conserved first and last residue. The order of the fields is D gene, V gene, J gene, CDR3 protein. The D gene is left open where the match is weak.

.	TRBV10-3	TRBJ2-4	AISESELFKNIQY
.	TRBV6-5	TRBJ1-6	ASSRDGNLNSPLH
TRBD1	TRBV2	TRBJ2-7	ASSVGTGIYEQY
.	TRBV27	TRBJ1-4	ASSFPVPEGEKLF
TRBD1	TRBV29-1	TRBJ2-2	SVGTGRIGELF
.	TRBV12-2	TRBJ1-1	ASPKQGETEAF
.	TRBV29-1	TRBJ1-1	SVSPVLNTEAF
.	TRBV7-3	TRBJ2-1	ASSLITRVSSYNEQF
TRBD1	TRBV10-2	TRBJ2-1	ASSRQGLRGNEQF
.	TRBV12-5	TRBJ1-1	ASGLGGTPNTEAF
TRBD2	TRBV11-3	TRBJ2-1	ASGRAGVPIPGQF
.	TRBV7-3	TRBJ2-5	ASSRRAGSQETQY
TRBD1	TRBV6-5	TRBJ2-1	ASSPYRDSHNEQF